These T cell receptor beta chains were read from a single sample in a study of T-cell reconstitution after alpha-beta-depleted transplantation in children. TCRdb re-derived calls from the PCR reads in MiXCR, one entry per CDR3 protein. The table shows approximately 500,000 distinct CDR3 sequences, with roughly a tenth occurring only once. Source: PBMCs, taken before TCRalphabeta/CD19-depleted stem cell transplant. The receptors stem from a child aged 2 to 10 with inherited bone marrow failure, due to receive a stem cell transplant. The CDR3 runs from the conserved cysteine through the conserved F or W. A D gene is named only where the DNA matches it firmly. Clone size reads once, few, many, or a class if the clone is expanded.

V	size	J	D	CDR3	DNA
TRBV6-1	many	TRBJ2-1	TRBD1	CASKKDPGQGDNEQFF	TGTGCCAGCAAAAAGGACCCGGGACAGGGGGACAATGAGCAGTTCTTC
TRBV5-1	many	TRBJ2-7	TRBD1	CASTPTGMEYEQYF	TGCGCCAGCACGCCGACAGGGATGGAGTACGAGCAGTACTTC
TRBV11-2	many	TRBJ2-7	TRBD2	CASTRLAGGLSYEQYF	TGTGCCAGCACGCGACTAGCGGGAGGACTTTCCTACGAGCAGTACTTC
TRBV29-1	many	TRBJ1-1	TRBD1	CSFSRQGGDTEAFF	TGCAGCTTTTCTAGACAGGGTGGGGACACTGAAGCTTTCTTT
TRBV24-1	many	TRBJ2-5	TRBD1	CATSETRQGGETQYF	TGTGCCACCAGTGAAACCCGACAGGGTGGAGAGACCCAGTACTTC
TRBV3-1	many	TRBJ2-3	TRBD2	CASSPAGLAGKTSTDTQYF	TGTGCCAGCAGCCCAGCGGGACTAGCGGGAAAGACTAGCACAGATACGCAGTATTTT
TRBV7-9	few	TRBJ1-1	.	CASSLGSGSTEAFF	TGTGCCAGCAGCTTGGGTAGTGGGAGCACTGAAGCTTTCTTT
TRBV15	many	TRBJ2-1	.	CATSRGVGTEQFF	TGTGCCACCAGCAGAGGGGTGGGGACTGAGCAGTTCTTC
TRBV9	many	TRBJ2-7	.	CASSVGSLGEQYF	TGTGCCAGCAGCGTAGGTAGCCTGGGGGAGCAGTACTTC
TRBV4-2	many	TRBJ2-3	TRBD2	CASSQDFGRADTQYF	TGTGCCAGCAGCCAAGATTTCGGGAGGGCAGATACGCAGTATTTT
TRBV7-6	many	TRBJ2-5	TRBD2	CASSFWPSGSETQYF	TGTGCCAGCAGCTTTTGGCCTAGCGGGAGTGAGACCCAGTACTTC